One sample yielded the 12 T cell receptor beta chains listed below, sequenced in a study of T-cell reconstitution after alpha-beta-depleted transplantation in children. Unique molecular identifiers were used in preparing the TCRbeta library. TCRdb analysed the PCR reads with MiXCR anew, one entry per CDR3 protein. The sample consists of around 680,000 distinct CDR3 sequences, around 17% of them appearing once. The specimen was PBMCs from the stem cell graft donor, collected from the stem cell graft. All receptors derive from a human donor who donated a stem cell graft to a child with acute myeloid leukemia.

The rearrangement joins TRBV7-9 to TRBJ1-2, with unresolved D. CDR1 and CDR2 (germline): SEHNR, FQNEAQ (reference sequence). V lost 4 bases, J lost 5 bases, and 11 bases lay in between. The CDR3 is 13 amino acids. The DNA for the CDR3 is TGTGCCAGCAGCTCCGACGGTGTGTATGGCTACACCTTC. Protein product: CASSSDGVYGYTF.

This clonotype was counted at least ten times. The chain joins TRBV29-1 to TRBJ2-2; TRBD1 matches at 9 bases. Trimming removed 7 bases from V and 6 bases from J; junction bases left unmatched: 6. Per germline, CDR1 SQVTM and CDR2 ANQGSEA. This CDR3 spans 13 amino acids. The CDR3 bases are TGCAGCGCTACACAGGGGGCGGCCGGGGAGCTGTTTTTT. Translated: CSATQGAAGELFF.

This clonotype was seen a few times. The DNA for the CDR3 is TGCAGCGTGGCAGGACAGGGGCCGAATGAAAAACTGTTTTTT. This encodes CSVAGQGPNEKLFF. The rearrangement uses TRBV29-1 and TRBJ1-4; 9 bases agree with TRBD1. The CDR3 totals 14 residues. Trimming cost V 6 bases and J 5 bases; bases outside gene matches: 7. Looked up from germline, CDR1 is SQVTM and CDR2 is ANQGSEA.

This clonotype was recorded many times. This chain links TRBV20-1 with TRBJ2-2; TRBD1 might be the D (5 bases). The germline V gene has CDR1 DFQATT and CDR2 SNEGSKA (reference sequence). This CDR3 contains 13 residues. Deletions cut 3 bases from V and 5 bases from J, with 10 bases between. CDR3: CSASQGMTGELFF. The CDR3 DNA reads TGCAGTGCTAGCCAGGGCATGACCGGGGAGCTGTTTTTT.

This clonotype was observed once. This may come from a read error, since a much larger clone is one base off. The CDR3: CSASWGGGTEAFF. Here the CDR3 DNA reads TGCAGTGCCAGCTGGGGAGGAGGGACTGAAGCTTTCTTT. The genes are TRBV20-1 and TRBJ1-1; D remains unclear. Germline V gene data show CDR1 as DFQATT and CDR2 as SNEGSKA (reference sequence). The CDR3 runs 13 residues. V dropped 6 bases and J dropped 5 bases, with 16 bases sitting between them.

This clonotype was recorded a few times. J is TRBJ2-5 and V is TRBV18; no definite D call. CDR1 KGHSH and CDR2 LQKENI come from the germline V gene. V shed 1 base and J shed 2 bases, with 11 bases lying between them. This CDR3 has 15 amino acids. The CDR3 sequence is CASSPLMDLQETQYF. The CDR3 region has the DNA TGTGCCAGCTCACCACTCATGGATTTACAAGAGACCCAGTACTTC.

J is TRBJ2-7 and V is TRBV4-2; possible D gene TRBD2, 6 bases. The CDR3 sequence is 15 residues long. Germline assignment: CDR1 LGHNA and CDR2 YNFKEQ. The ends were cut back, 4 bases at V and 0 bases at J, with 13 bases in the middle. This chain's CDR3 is CASSLGTQSSYEQYV. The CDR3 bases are TGTGCCAGCAGCCTCGGGACTCAAAGCTCCTACGAGCAGTACGTC.

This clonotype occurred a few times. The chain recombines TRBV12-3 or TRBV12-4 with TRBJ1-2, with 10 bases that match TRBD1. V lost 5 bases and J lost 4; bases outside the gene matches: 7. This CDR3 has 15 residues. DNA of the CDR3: TGTGCCAGCAGTCCCAGGACAGGGGGTGGCTATGGCTACACCTTC. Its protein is CASSPRTGGGYGYTF.

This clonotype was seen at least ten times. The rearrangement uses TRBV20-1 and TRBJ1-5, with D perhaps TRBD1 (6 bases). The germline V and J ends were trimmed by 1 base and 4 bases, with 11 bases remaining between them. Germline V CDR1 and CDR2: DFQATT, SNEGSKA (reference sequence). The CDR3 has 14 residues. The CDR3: CSARGPGVNQPQHF. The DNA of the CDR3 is TGCAGTGCTAGAGGCCCAGGGGTGAATCAGCCCCAGCATTTT.

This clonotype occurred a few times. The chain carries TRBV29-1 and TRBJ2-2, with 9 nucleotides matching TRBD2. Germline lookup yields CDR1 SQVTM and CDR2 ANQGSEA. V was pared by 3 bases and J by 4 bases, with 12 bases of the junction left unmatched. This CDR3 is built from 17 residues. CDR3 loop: CSVERRGGRDGTGELFF. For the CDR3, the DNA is TGCAGCGTTGAGAGGCGGGGGGGCCGGGATGGCACCGGGGAGCTGTTTTTT.

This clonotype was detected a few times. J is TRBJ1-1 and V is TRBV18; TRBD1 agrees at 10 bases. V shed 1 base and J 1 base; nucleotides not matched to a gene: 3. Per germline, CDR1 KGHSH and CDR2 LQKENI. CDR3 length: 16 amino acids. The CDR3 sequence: CASSPQTGGTNTEAFF. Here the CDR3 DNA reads TGTGCCAGCTCACCACAGACAGGGGGCACGAACACTGAAGCTTTCTTT.

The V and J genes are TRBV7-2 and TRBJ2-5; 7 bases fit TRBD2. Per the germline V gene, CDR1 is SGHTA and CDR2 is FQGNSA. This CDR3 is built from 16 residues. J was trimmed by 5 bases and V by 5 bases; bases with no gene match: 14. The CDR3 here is CASSQETGRLEETQYF. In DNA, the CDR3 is TGTGCCAGCAGCCAGGAAACCGGGAGGCTAGAGGAGACCCAGTACTTC.